Presented here are 11 T cell receptor beta chains from one specimen sequenced in a study of T cells in Graves' hyperthyroidism and ophthalmopathy. The TCR beta CDR3 regions underwent amplification using RNA transcripts as the source. HTBI primers were employed in a first-round RT-PCR of the TCR CDR3. TCRdb independently ran MiXCR on the multiplex PCR reads; one entry per CDR3 protein. The sample has under 400,000 distinct CDR3 sequences, around a quarter seen once. The sequenced sample was blood. The receptors originated from a man aged 50 to 59 with Graves' hyperthyroidism.

J is TRBJ2-1 and V is TRBV2; possible D gene TRBD2, 6 bases. The length of the CDR3 is 16 residues. Germline CDR1 and CDR2: SNHLY and FYNNEI. V lost 8 bases and J lost 6, with 23 bases in between. CDR3 coding DNA: TGTGCCAGCTTGATTTCCGGGACTCCAACCTTCAATGAGCAGTTCTTC. It yields the protein CASLISGTPTFNEQFF. Using reference TRBV2 and TRBJ2-1 for the parts outside the CDR3, the full variable domain is EPEVTQTPSHQVTQMGQEVILRCVPISNHLYFYWYRQILGQKVEFLVSFYNNEISEKSEIFDDQFSVERPDGSNFTLKIRSTKLEDSAMYFCASLISGTPTFNEQFFGPGTRLTVL.

This clonotype has only a few counts. The chain is built from TRBV12-3 or TRBV12-4 and TRBJ2-1; 9 bases fit TRBD2. The CDR3 consists of 13 residues. The V segment lost 5 bases and the J segment 9 bases; nucleotides outside the gene matches: 5. The CDR3 sequence: CASSGGRAGEQFF. Written as DNA, the CDR3 is TGTGCCAGCAGTGGCGGGAGGGCCGGTGAGCAGTTCTTC.

This clonotype appeared a few times. The rearrangement joins TRBV6-1 to TRBJ2-5, with no clear D. Germline-derived CDR1 and CDR2 are MNHNS and SASEGT. Trimming took 2 bases from V and 5 from J, leaving 15 bases between them. The CDR3 is 15 residues long. The CDR3 DNA is TGTGCCAGCAGTGAAACATACCCAGTATGGGAGACCCAGTACTTC. Its translation is CASSETYPVWETQYF.

This clonotype came up many times. The rearrangement uses TRBV28 and TRBJ2-3; perhaps TRBD1 as D (6 bases). Trimming removed 6 bases from V and 7 bases from J, with 17 bases in between. Germline values: CDR1 MDHEN, CDR2 SYDVKM. This CDR3 is 14 amino acids long. The CDR3 loop reads CASSLTPGHNTQYF. The CDR3 DNA is TGTGCCAGCAGCCTAACCCCGGGACATAATACGCAGTATTTT. Full variable domain (remainder filled in from reference TRBV28 and TRBJ2-3): DVKVTQSSRYLVKRTGEKVFLECVQDMDHENMFWYRQDPGLGLRLIYFSYDVKMKEKGDIPEGYSVSREKKERFSLILESASTNQTSMYLCASSLTPGHNTQYFGPGTRLTVL.

The CDR3 protein is CSAKGGPGPTDTQYF. CDR3 DNA: TGCAGTGCGAAAGGGGGACCCGGCCCCACAGATACGCAGTATTTT. V gene TRBV20-1 combines with J gene TRBJ2-3; D possibly corresponds to TRBD1 (6 bases). The germline gives CDR1 DFQATT, CDR2 SNEGSKA (reference sequence). The CDR3 contains 15 residues. Trimming removed 6 bases at V and 2 bases at J, with 18 bases between.

This clonotype has more than one count but fewer than ten. The chain joins TRBV5-6 to TRBJ2-7; a possible D gene is TRBD2 (6 bases). V lost 0 bases to trimming and J lost 3 bases, with 13 bases between them. The CDR3 length is 15 residues. CDR1 and CDR2 from the germline V gene are SGHDT and YYEEEE. The CDR3 bases are TGTGCCAGCAGCTTGGACGGGAGACCATTCTACGAGCAGTACTTC. It encodes CASSLDGRPFYEQYF.

The chain employs TRBV7-6 and TRBJ1-2; D is uncertain. The CDR3 is made up of 13 amino acids. Deletions cut 5 bases from V and 6 bases from J, with 13 bases between. From germline, CDR1 is SGHVS and CDR2 FNYEAQ. Here the CDR3 DNA reads TGTGCCAGCAGCCAAGAAGGGAGGGATGGCTACACCTTC. This encodes CASSQEGRDGYTF.

This clonotype was observed a handful of times. The V call is TRBV3-1, the J call TRBJ2-7, with TRBD1 identical over 9 bases. In germline, CDR1 is LGHDT, CDR2 YNNKEL (reference sequence). The CDR3 consists of 15 residues. The V gene end was trimmed by 4 bases and the J gene end by 8 bases; junction bases not matched to a gene: 12. The CDR3 DNA follows: TGTGCCAGCAGCCCAGAGAGCCGGACAGGGGCAAAGCAGTACTTC. This sequence encodes CASSPESRTGAKQYF.

This clonotype has a handful of counts. This chain connects TRBV27 to TRBJ2-2; 10 bases are a match to TRBD2. Germline-derived CDR1 and CDR2 are MNHEY and SMNVEV (reference sequence). This CDR3 contains 15 residues. Trimming took 5 bases from V and 4 from J; bases not matched to a gene: 4. The CDR3 here is CASSQLAGITGELFF. For the CDR3, the DNA is TGTGCCAGCAGTCAACTAGCGGGAATCACCGGGGAGCTGTTTTTT.

The V call is TRBV29-1, the J call TRBJ1-2; D is uncertain. This CDR3 region has 9 residues. From germline, CDR1 is SQVTM and CDR2 ANQGSEA. V lost 8 bases to trimming and J lost 7 bases, with 8 bases between them. This chain's CDR3 is CSLGSGYTF. CDR3 coding DNA: TGCAGCCTGGGTAGTGGCTACACCTTC.

This clonotype turned up a few times. This chain joins TRBV6-5 and TRBJ1-2; 8 bases map to TRBD1. This CDR3 has 14 residues. Looked up from germline, CDR1 is MNHEY and CDR2 is SVGAGI. Trimming removed 3 bases from V and 2 bases from J; junction bases left unmatched: 2. For the CDR3, the DNA is TGTGCCAGCAGTTATCGGACAGGGAACTATGGCTACACCTTC. Protein sequence: CASSYRTGNYGYTF.